Below, 6 T cell receptor beta chains from the same sample are listed, as sequenced in a study of blood T cell repertoires in COVID-19 (dated by TCRdb to the early 2020s). Libraries were built with the immunoSEQ multiplex PCR assay. As stored in TCRdb, this immuneACCESS dataset retains in-frame rearrangements with V and J assigned. A fraction of the clones does not appear; measured against another copy, unresolved V genes explain less than half of the discrepancy, and the remainder lacks a known reason. The sample table holds tens of thousands of clones, of which around four fifths were seen once. The leading ten clones occupy around 5% of the sample. The sequenced sample was peripheral blood. The receptors stem from a middle-aged man with active COVID-19.

This clone was recorded only once. This chain joins TRBV25-1 and TRBJ1-1, with D maybe TRBD1 (5 bases). V lost 0 bases and J lost 2, with 13 bases in between. There are 16 residues in the CDR3. Germline assignment: CDR1 MGHDK and CDR2 SYGVNS. In DNA, the CDR3 is TGTGCCAGCAGTGAATATCAAAGCGGGGCAAACACTGAAGCTTTCTTT. Amino acid sequence: CASSEYQSGANTEAFF.

This rearrangement joins TRBV7-9 to TRBJ2-3; possibly TRBD1 for D (6 bases). In germline, CDR1 is SEHNR, CDR2 FQNEAQ (reference sequence). The germline V and J ends were trimmed by 5 bases and 5 bases, with 11 bases remaining between them. The CDR3 covers 13 residues. The CDR3: CASSRTDQDTQYF. CDR3 DNA: TGTGCCAGCAGCAGGACAGATCAAGATACGCAGTATTTT.

This clone was detected once. The chain carries TRBV27 and TRBJ2-4; TRBD1 matches 10 bases. Germline loops: CDR1 MNHEY, CDR2 SMNVEV (reference sequence). V gave up 5 bases and J gave up 12 bases; unmatched junction bases: 7. The CDR3 contains 13 residues. The CDR3 DNA is TGTGCCAGCAGTGGGGGGGACAGGGGCGATCAGTACTTC. Translation gives CASSGGDRGDQYF.

The V gene is TRBV27, the J gene TRBJ2-3; D unclear. There are 12 residues in the CDR3. V lost 5 bases and J lost 6, with 9 bases in between. The germline gives CDR1 MNHEY, CDR2 SMNVEV (reference sequence). The CDR3 nucleotides are TGTGCCAGCAGTCAATCTAGGGATACGCAGTATTTT. Translating gives CASSQSRDTQYF.

This clone has more than one count but fewer than ten. J is TRBJ2-1 and V is TRBV2; 14 bases map to TRBD2. The CDR3 is 13 amino acids. V was pared by 4 bases and J by 15 bases, with 5 bases of the junction left unmatched. CDR1 is SNHLY and CDR2 is FYNNEI in the germline V gene. DNA of the CDR3: TGTGCCAGCAGTGGGACTAGCGGGAGGTGGTCGTTCTTC. Translation gives CASSGTSGRWSFF.

The chain recombines TRBV6-2 or TRBV6-3 with TRBJ1-2, with TRBD1 identical over 7 bases. Germline V gene sequence: CDR1 MNHEY, CDR2 SVGEGT. The CDR3 has 15 residues. V lost 4 bases and J lost 4; bases outside the gene matches: 9. CDR3 nucleotide sequence: TGTGCCAGCAGTTGGAGGGGGCGGAAGGGCTATGGCTACACCTTC. It is translated as CASSWRGRKGYGYTF.